These 21 T cell receptor beta chains were all obtained from the same sample, sequenced in a study of regulatory T cells in long-lasting Graves disease. Documented time point: newly diagnosed GD, antithyroid drugs for less than 3 months. From PBMCs, RNA was extracted and then used to make the TCR library. Researchers made TCR beta libraries by using iRepertoire HTBI primers and running Arm-PCR on CDR3 regions. MiXCR was run by TCRdb on the multiplex PCR reads, yielding one entry per CDR3 protein. The repertoire holds around 400,000 distinct CDR3 sequences, around 15% seen once, with approximately 21% in the top ten. Sequenced here: peripheral blood mononuclear cells (PBMCs), sampled at new diagnosis, from a patient treated with antithyroid drugs. The receptors derive from a female donor with Graves disease.

The gene calls are TRBV11-2 and TRBJ1-2; 11 nucleotides agree with TRBD1. V trimming: 5 bases; J trimming: 12 bases; junction bases outside the gene matches: 5. The CDR3 has 12 amino acids. The germline V gene has CDR1 SGHAT and CDR2 FQNNGV. CDR3 sequence: CASSTGQGANTF. CDR3 nucleotide sequence: TGTGCCAGCAGCACCGGACAGGGGGCAAACACCTTC.

The table lists this clonotype with a few counts. The rearrangement joins TRBV7-8 to TRBJ2-1; D might be TRBD1 (6 bases). The germline V gene has CDR1 SGHVS and CDR2 FQNEAQ. This CDR3 has 15 amino acids. V lost 7 bases, J lost 8 bases, and 21 bases lay in between. The CDR3 nucleotides are TGTGCCAGCACCCACCGGGACATCTTATTCCATGAGCAGTTCTTC. It translates to CASTHRDILFHEQFF.

V is TRBV4-1 and J is TRBJ1-5; D gene unclear. The CDR3 length is 14 residues. The V end lost 5 bases, the J end lost 1 base, and 9 bases lay between the germline ends. Germline CDR1 and CDR2: MGHRA and YSYEKL. CDR3 residues: CASSGPTSNQPQHF. CDR3 nucleotides: TGCGCCAGCAGCGGGCCGACGAGCAATCAGCCCCAGCATTTT.

V gene TRBV6-9 combines with J gene TRBJ2-4; D is possibly TRBD2 (7 bases). This CDR3 region has 18 residues. V was shortened by 3 bases and J by 0 bases, with 18 bases between the two germline ends. Germline loops: CDR1 MNHGY, CDR2 SVAAGI. CDR3 DNA sequence: TGTGCCAGCAGTTACTCTTCGGGGGGCCCCCTAGCCAAAAACATTCAGTACTTC. Encoded protein: CASSYSSGGPLAKNIQYF.

This clonotype was seen at least ten times. V gene TRBV15 combines with J gene TRBJ1-4; 8 bases fit TRBD1. CDR1 is LNHNV, CDR2 YYDKDF, per germline (reference sequence). J lost 3 bases, V lost 0 bases, and 6 bases had no gene match. The CDR3 has 17 residues. CDR3 sequence: CATSREQGDSANEKLFF. The CDR3 DNA sequence: TGTGCCACCAGCAGAGAACAGGGGGATTCTGCTAATGAAAAACTGTTTTTT.

This clonotype has ten or more counts. DNA of the CDR3: TGTGCCAGCAGCTCCCTCGTGAGCACCGGGGAGCTGTTTTTT. Its translation is CASSSLVSTGELFF. This chain uses TRBV7-2 with TRBJ2-2; D is unresolved. This CDR3 contains 14 residues. Trimming pared 4 bases from V and 4 bases from J, leaving 10 bases between. From germline, CDR1 is SGHTA and CDR2 FQGNSA.

This clonotype was seen many times. The chain has TRBV30 and TRBJ1-2, with 8 bases aligning to TRBD1. The CDR3 consists of 13 residues. Germline loops: CDR1 GTSNPN, CDR2 SVGIG (reference sequence). V shed 3 bases and J 4 bases; nucleotides not matched to a gene: 4. The CDR3 is CAWRPDRAYGYTF. As DNA, the CDR3 is TGTGCCTGGAGACCGGACAGGGCCTATGGCTACACCTTC.

The sample holds many counts of this clonotype. V is TRBV27 and J is TRBJ1-4; D is perhaps TRBD1 (6 bases). The CDR3 spans 18 residues. Trimming left V 5 bases short and J 0 bases short, with 19 bases between. Per germline, CDR1 MNHEY and CDR2 SMNVEV (reference sequence). The CDR3: CASSTHRTVSATNEKLFF. The CDR3 nucleotides read TGTGCCAGCAGTACCCACCGGACAGTGAGTGCAACTAATGAAAAACTGTTTTTT.

Of note for this clonotype: The final CDR3 position lacks the conserved phenylalanine or tryptophan, pointing to a likely read error. The CDR3 protein is CVSSLARLDPLHS. CDR3 sequence (DNA): TGTGTCAGCAGCTTAGCCAGGCTCGATCCCCTCCACTCT. The chain recombines TRBV7-9 with TRBJ1-6, with no clear D. This CDR3 region has 13 residues. Per germline, CDR1 SEHNR and CDR2 FQNEAQ (reference sequence).

This clonotype was picked up many times. The V and J genes are TRBV6-1 and TRBJ1-3; 8 positions match TRBD1. V shed 6 bases and J 3 bases; nucleotides not matched to a gene: 19. CDR1 and CDR2 (germline): MNHNS, SASEGT. This CDR3 comprises 19 residues. CDR3 in amino acids: CASSQGGGRGLLVGNTIYF. The CDR3 DNA reads TGTGCCAGCAGCCAGGGAGGAGGCAGGGGGCTTTTAGTTGGAAACACCATATATTTT.

At least ten counts were recorded for this clonotype. The genes are TRBV10-3 and TRBJ1-1, with D uncertain. Germline-derived CDR1 and CDR2 are ENHRY and SYGVKD. The CDR3 is 14 amino acids. Trimming took off 4 bases at V and 1 base at J, with 10 bases between the two ends. Written as DNA, the CDR3 is TGTGCCATCAGTGGTACGGCCTCGAACACTGAAGCTTTCTTT. Translation: CAISGTASNTEAFF.

This clonotype was detected many times. The chain has TRBV24-1 and TRBJ1-1; the D is unclear. The V and J ends lost 0 bases and 11 bases respectively, with 12 bases between them. This CDR3 is built from 13 residues. Germline V gene data show CDR1 as KGHDR and CDR2 as SFDVKD. The CDR3 DNA reads as TGTGCCACCAGTGATTTGGGACGCACCGGGGCTTTCTTT. Protein product: CATSDLGRTGAFF.

This clonotype was seen repeatedly, ten times or more. The chain couples TRBV5-4 to TRBJ1-3; no definite D call. Trimming took off 0 bases at V and 9 bases at J, with 19 bases between the two ends. This CDR3 has 16 amino acids. Germline V gene data show CDR1 as SGHNT and CDR2 as YYREEE (reference sequence). The CDR3 region has the DNA TGTGCCAGCAGCTTGGCAGAGGGAGCGCGGAAAGGCACCATATATTTT. Translated, it gives CASSLAEGARKGTIYF.

This clonotype showed up just a few times. The genes are TRBV20-1 and TRBJ1-2, with 7 nucleotides matching TRBD1. This CDR3 is 13 amino acids long. V shed 5 bases and J 7 bases; nucleotides not matched to a gene: 10. CDR1 and CDR2 (germline): DFQATT, SNEGSKA (reference sequence). The CDR3 is CSAEDRDSSGYTF. The CDR3 coding sequence is TGCAGTGCTGAAGACAGGGATAGCTCTGGCTACACCTTC.

This clonotype was recorded a few times. The gene calls are TRBV30 and TRBJ2-1, with 12 bases lining up with TRBD2. Per the germline V gene, CDR1 is GTSNPN and CDR2 is SVGIG (reference sequence). There are 17 residues in the CDR3. With 2 bases clipped from V and 2 bases from J, the junction kept 7 bases outside the gene matches. CDR3 region: CAWSPQASGRAYNEQFF. DNA of the CDR3: TGTGCCTGGAGTCCACAGGCTAGCGGGAGGGCCTACAATGAGCAGTTCTTC.

This clonotype was recorded at least ten times. The chain employs TRBV11-3 and TRBJ2-1; the D gene is possibly TRBD1 (6 bases). V was cut by 5 bases and J by 5 bases, with 22 bases left in between. The CDR3 runs to 17 residues. CDR1 and CDR2 from the germline V gene are SGHNT and YENEEA. CDR3 residues: CASSPGVGAEINNEQFF. CDR3 DNA: TGTGCCAGCAGCCCAGGCGTGGGGGCGGAGATTAACAATGAGCAGTTCTTC.

This clonotype was seen a few times. The CDR3 sequence is CAGSGEAKNIQYF. The CDR3 bases are TGTGCCGGTAGCGGGGAGGCCAAAAACATTCAGTACTTC. The chain is built from TRBV30 and TRBJ2-4; 8 bases align to TRBD2. Germline V lookup: CDR1 GTSNPN, CDR2 SVGIG (reference sequence). V was clipped by 8 bases and J by 1 base; unmatched bases: 4. The CDR3 loop spans 13 amino acids.

This clonotype has at least ten counts. Compared with germline, one end of the junction differs, possibly owing to a read error. The chain has TRBV2 and TRBJ2-4; D not certain. Germline assignment: CDR1 SNHLY and CDR2 FYNNEI. The CDR3 runs to 10 residues. The CDR3 DNA follows: TGTGCCAGCAGCTCTTTTAGATTGAGGTTC. Translating gives CASSSFRLRF.

This clonotype was recorded many times. The V gene is TRBV29-1, the J gene TRBJ2-7; tentatively, D is TRBD2 (5 bases). CDR3 length: 12 amino acids. Deletions cut 2 bases from V and 3 bases from J, with 8 bases between. Germline CDR1 is SQVTM and CDR2 is ANQGSEA. CDR3 in amino acids: CSVETRDYEQYF. CDR3 in DNA: TGCAGCGTTGAAACTAGGGACTACGAGCAGTACTTC.

Worth noting for this clonotype: This clone may be a read error of a much larger clone one base away. The chain carries TRBV6-2 or TRBV6-3 and TRBJ2-4, with 7 bases that match TRBD1. This CDR3 is 15 amino acids long. CDR1 and CDR2 (germline): MNHEY, SVGEGT. V trimming: 5 bases; J trimming: 4 bases; junction bases outside the gene matches: 8. CDR3 protein: CASSEPGTVKNIQYF. The CDR3 bases are TGTGCCAGCAGTGAGCCCGGGACAGTGAAAAACATTCAGTACTTC.

V and J are TRBV4-3 and TRBJ1-2; D gene ambiguous. This CDR3 comprises 11 residues. Germline V gene data show CDR1 as LGHNA and CDR2 as YSLEER. The V and J ends lost 0 bases and 10 bases respectively, with 6 bases between them. CDR3: CASSQDRFYTF. CDR3 nucleotide sequence: TGCGCCAGCAGCCAAGATCGGTTCTACACCTTC.